This passage covers 21 T cell receptor beta chains from one sample sequenced in a study of patients and donors after allogeneic stem cell transplantation. TCRdb redid the calling of the RT-PCR reads with MiXCR, one entry per CDR3 protein. The sample has fewer than 500,000 distinct CDR3 sequences, more than 15% seen once. Sequences were obtained from blood, either unsorted or a sorted T cell fraction (not recorded which). The origin of the receptors is a human donor who was either an allogeneic HSCT recipient or a stem cell or donor lymphocyte infusion donor (not recorded which). It is not recorded whose cells these are; they may come from a transplant donor.

The V gene is TRBV4-3, the J gene TRBJ2-1, with no clear D. Germline V gene lookup returns CDR1 LGHNA and CDR2 YSLEER. CDR3 length: 13 amino acids. V shed 9 bases and J shed 6 bases, with 15 bases lying between them. The CDR3 DNA reads as TGCGCCAGTGCAGTCTTCGGGTCCAATGAGCAGTTCTTC. This sequence encodes CASAVFGSNEQFF.

This clonotype was seen ten or more times. The rearrangement joins TRBV7-9 to TRBJ1-3; D not certain. Trimming took off 7 bases at V and 4 bases at J, with 11 bases between the two ends. This CDR3 is 13 amino acids long. Germline V lookup: CDR1 SEHNR, CDR2 FQNEAQ (reference sequence). The CDR3 DNA reads as TGTGCCAGCACTCTAAGGGCCGGAAACACCATATATTTT. Its translation is CASTLRAGNTIYF.

This clonotype was seen only a few times. The chain recombines TRBV5-1 with TRBJ2-1; 7 bases map to TRBD1. Germline V gives CDR1 SGHRS, CDR2 YFSETQ. CDR3 length: 15 amino acids. V gave up 0 bases and J gave up 5 bases; unmatched junction bases: 5. The CDR3 region is CASSLVGTAHNEQFF. DNA of the CDR3: TGCGCCAGCAGCTTGGTTGGGACAGCCCACAATGAGCAGTTCTTC.

The V call is TRBV5-1, the J call TRBJ2-1, with TRBD2 as a possible D gene (6 bases). Germline V gene sequence: CDR1 SGHRS, CDR2 YFSETQ. Trimming shortened V by 3 bases and J by 6 bases, and 16 bases separated the two germline ends. The CDR3 contains 15 residues. DNA for the CDR3: TGCGCCAGCAGCTGGTTGAGCGGGCCAACCAATGAGCAGTTCTTC. Translation: CASSWLSGPTNEQFF. Filled out from reference TRBV5-1 and TRBJ2-1, the complete variable domain reads KAGVTQTPRYLIKTRGQQVTLSCSPISGHRSVSWYQQTPGQGLQFLFEYFSETQRNKGNFPGRFSGRQFSNSRSEMNVSTLELGDSALYLCASSWLSGPTNEQFFGPGTRLTVL.

This chain joins TRBV7-2 and TRBJ2-3; unclear D gene. Germline V lookup: CDR1 SGHTA, CDR2 FQGNSA. Deletions cut 5 bases from V and 6 bases from J, with 18 bases between. This CDR3 comprises 15 residues. The CDR3, as DNA: TGTGCCAGCAGCCCCGAGCACCCCGCTCGGGATACGCAGTATTTT. Protein product: CASSPEHPARDTQYF.

V gene TRBV25-1 combines with J gene TRBJ2-7, with D perhaps matching TRBD1 (5 bases). This CDR3 contains 13 residues. Germline CDR1 MGHDK, CDR2 SYGVNS. Trimming shortened V by 4 bases and J by 5 bases, and 12 bases separated the two germline ends. CDR3 region: CASSGGRAHEQYF. The DNA of the CDR3 is TGTGCCAGCAGTGGCGGCAGGGCCCACGAGCAGTACTTC.

This clonotype was seen a few times. The rearrangement links TRBV9 to TRBJ1-6, with a possible D match to TRBD1 (6 bases). The germline V gene encodes CDR1 SGDLS and CDR2 YYNGEE. Trimming shortened V by 2 bases and J by 10 bases, and 13 bases separated the two germline ends. CDR3 size: 14 residues. CDR3 nucleotide sequence: TGTGCCAGCAGCGTTGGCAGGGGCGGGTCACCCCTCCACTTT. Its translation: CASSVGRGGSPLHF.

This clonotype appeared many times. V is TRBV4-2 and J is TRBJ1-1, with unresolved D. The CDR3 sequence is 14 residues long. Germline values: CDR1 LGHNA, CDR2 YNFKEQ. V lost 3 bases and J lost 0, with 8 bases in between. DNA of the CDR3: TGTGCCAGCAGCCAGGGCGTGATGAACACTGAAGCTTTCTTT. Amino acid sequence: CASSQGVMNTEAFF.

This clonotype was observed many times. CDR3 bases: TGTGCCAGCAGTTTCGCAGGGGTATACGAGCAGTACTTC. Amino acid sequence: CASSFAGVYEQYF. V is TRBV12-3 or TRBV12-4 and J is TRBJ2-7; tentative D call: TRBD1 (6 bases). The germline V and J ends were trimmed by 3 bases and 4 bases, with 10 bases remaining between them. This CDR3 is built from 13 residues.

This clonotype was counted only a few times. V is TRBV10-3 and J is TRBJ2-1, with a possible D match to TRBD1 (7 bases). The CDR3 is 15 residues long. V was pared by 4 bases and J by 9 bases, with 19 bases between. Germline V gene data show CDR1 as ENHRY and CDR2 as SYGVKD. The CDR3 DNA reads TGTGCCATCAGTGTAGGGGACTGGACAGGTAGTGAGCAGTTCTTC. This gives the protein CAISVGDWTGSEQFF.

The gene calls are TRBV18 and TRBJ2-7, with D unresolved. Germline V gives CDR1 KGHSH, CDR2 LQKENI. V shed 3 bases and J shed 4 bases, with 10 bases lying between them. The CDR3 is 13 residues long. This chain's CDR3 is CASSPALGYEQYF. The CDR3 DNA follows: TGTGCCAGCTCACCTGCCCTGGGATACGAGCAGTACTTC.

In this sample, this clonotype turned up many times. This sequence joins TRBV10-3 and TRBJ1-1; D gene unclear. Trimming took off 6 bases at V and 6 bases at J, with 8 bases between the two ends. The CDR3 has 11 residues. Germline V CDR1 and CDR2: ENHRY, SYGVKD. This CDR3 is CAISGPAEAFF. The CDR3 bases are TGTGCCATCAGCGGCCCCGCTGAAGCTTTCTTT.

This clonotype was seen a few times. This chain uses TRBV9 with TRBJ1-3; no clear D. CDR1 SGDLS and CDR2 YYNGEE come from the germline V gene. The CDR3 has 17 residues. The V end lost 4 bases, the J end lost 0 bases, and 17 bases lay between the germline ends. This chain's CDR3 is CASSPRRSHDSGNTIYF. As DNA, the CDR3 is TGTGCCAGCAGCCCCCGTAGGAGCCACGACTCTGGAAACACCATATATTTT.

This clonotype was seen repeatedly, ten times or more. CDR3 amino acids: CSTLAGETYEQYF. CDR3 sequence (DNA): TGCAGCACCTTAGCGGGGGAGACCTACGAGCAGTACTTC. The rearrangement joins TRBV29-1 to TRBJ2-7, with TRBD2 identical over 9 bases. Per the germline V gene, CDR1 is SQVTM and CDR2 is ANQGSEA. Trimming took 8 bases from V and 2 from J; bases not matched to a gene: 7. CDR3 size: 13 residues.

The CDR3 nucleotides read TGCAGCGTTGAAGATCCCTTGGAGCGGGGGGTTCCTTTAGGCAAAAACATTCAGTACTTC. This translates into CSVEDPLERGVPLGKNIQYF. V and J are TRBV29-1 and TRBJ2-4, with 9 bases matching TRBD2. This CDR3 region has 20 residues. Germline trimming cut 0 bases from V and 3 bases from J; bases unmatched to any gene: 18. Per the germline V gene, CDR1 is SQVTM and CDR2 is ANQGSEA.

This clonotype has more than one count but fewer than ten. The chain is built from TRBV9 and TRBJ2-7; 7 bases match TRBD1. The V and J ends lost 3 bases and 4 bases, in that order; junction bases with no gene match: 4. This CDR3 region has 13 residues. Germline V gene lookup returns CDR1 SGDLS and CDR2 YYNGEE. The chain's CDR3 is CASSAEQGYEQYF. The CDR3 DNA reads as TGTGCCAGCAGCGCGGAACAGGGGTACGAGCAGTACTTC.

There are many counts of this clonotype. In DNA form, the CDR3 reads TGTGCCATCAGCCGACTAGCGGGGGCCTACAATGAGCAGTTCTTC. Translated: CAISRLAGAYNEQFF. This rearrangement joins TRBV10-3 to TRBJ2-1, with 12 bases that match TRBD2. Germline-derived CDR1 and CDR2 are ENHRY and SYGVKD. The J segment lost 2 bases and the V segment lost 6 bases, leaving 2 bases of the junction unmatched. This CDR3 is built from 15 residues.

This clonotype occurred a few times. This sequence joins TRBV20-1 and TRBJ1-6; 8 bases are shared with TRBD1. Germline V gene lookup returns CDR1 DFQATT and CDR2 SNEGSKA (reference sequence). The length of the CDR3 is 16 residues. The V and J ends lost 6 bases and 7 bases, in that order; junction bases with no gene match: 14. The CDR3 DNA is TGCAGTGCCACCAGGGGCAGGACAGGGACAAATTCACCCCTCCACTTT. It is translated as CSATRGRTGTNSPLHF.

As for this clonotype: At one of its ends the junction is not consistent with the germline gene, which may arise from a read error. The chain couples TRBV4-3 to TRBJ1-2; unclear D gene. CDR3 size: 13 residues. Germline V gives CDR1 LGHNA, CDR2 YSLEER. The CDR3 bases are TGCGCCAGCAGCAAAGACATAAACTATGGCTACACCTTC. This gives the protein CASSKDINYGYTF.

The chain links TRBV7-2 to TRBJ2-3, with unresolved D. Trimming removed 5 bases at V and 5 bases at J, with 14 bases between. Germline V gene data show CDR1 as SGHTA and CDR2 as FQGNSA. The CDR3 extends over 14 amino acids. CDR3 in amino acids: CASSAHHRIDTQYF. For the CDR3, the DNA is TGTGCCAGCAGCGCCCACCACAGAATAGATACGCAGTATTTT.

This clonotype was counted ten times or more. The chain uses TRBV12-3 or TRBV12-4 and TRBJ2-7; D unclear. The V end was cut by 1 base, the J end by 9 bases, with 10 bases between. This CDR3 is 12 amino acids long. CDR3 in DNA: TGTGCCAGCAGTTTAGGGCCTTCCGGGCAGTACTTC. This gives the protein CASSLGPSGQYF.